This TCR beta chain emerged from a study of CD8 T cells in Susac syndrome. In germline, CDR1 is KGHDR, CDR2 SFDVKD. CDR3 size: 13 residues. J was trimmed by 14 bases and V by 4 bases; bases with no gene match: 7. A quantity of 0.5 to 1 ug RNA underwent reverse transcription using random hexamers. TCRdb recomputed calls from the immunoSEQ multiplex PCR reads with MiXCR, one row per CDR3 protein. The data show approximately 180,000 distinct CDR3 sequences, 90% to 95% seen once. This receptor was obtained from a human donor with Susac syndrome. The chain has TRBV24-1 and TRBJ2-3; TRBD2 matches at 11 bases. Sequencing was done on a sample of CD4+ T cells from PBMCs. The CDR3 reads CATSELAGAPVYF. DNA for the CDR3: TGTGCCACCAGTGAACTAGCGGGAGCTCCTGTGTATTTT.